This TCR beta chain was found in a study of shared clonotypes between healthy human individuals. In the study overall: Researchers assigned three CD4 naive, three CD4 memory, two CD8 naive and one CD8 memory plate to each donor. Notes on the study in general: The generation probabilities recorded for non-shared clonotypes fell below those of clonotypes shared by all four donors. Clonotypes that were shared across a handful of donors made up around 5% of naive CD4 clonotypes. Generally, naive subsets came out with larger estimated richness than memory subsets.

Data came from immunoSEQ multiplex PCR; TCRdb stores just in-frame clones and leaves some out. The table lists millions of clones, just over 90% of them singletons. The CDR3 is made up of 15 amino acids. Germline loops: CDR1 LGHNA, CDR2 YNFKEQ. V was shortened by 5 bases and J by 0 bases, with 14 bases between the two germline ends. Worth noting for this clone: Its target is unknown.

The sequenced sample was naive CD4+ T cells from PBMCs. The subset denotes: CD45RA+ positively selected. This rearrangement joins TRBV4-2 to TRBJ2-7; possibly TRBD1 or TRBD2 for D (6 bases each). The receptor was isolated from a man in his late teens or twenties in good health. Some clones in this sample may be carry-over from other donors' samples. CDR3: CASSLRGVYSYEQYF. The CDR3 DNA reads TGTGCCAGCAGCTTAAGGGGGGTTTACTCCTACGAGCAGTACTTC.